The sequence of this T cell receptor beta chain was determined in a study of T cell changes during pregnancy in multiple sclerosis. Profiling relied on immunoSEQ multiplex PCR, and the TCRdb table lists in-frame clones only, not all of them. The sample consists of almost 40,000 clones, 90% to 95% of them appearing once. V was cut by 3 bases and J by 7 bases, with 12 bases left in between. This CDR3 has 13 residues. Per the germline V gene, CDR1 is SGHVS and CDR2 is FQNEAQ. The chain has TRBV7-8 and TRBJ2-5; tentatively, D is TRBD2 (6 bases). This receptor was obtained from a female donor in good health, enrolled as a control in a pregnancy study. This specimen was CD4+ T cells from peripheral blood mononuclear cells, taken in the second trimester of pregnancy. The CDR3 here is CASSFGGLGTQYF. In DNA, the CDR3 is TGTGCCAGCAGCTTCGGGGGTCTAGGGACCCAGTACTTC.